This T cell receptor (beta chain) was sequenced in a study of T cells in Graves' hyperthyroidism and ophthalmopathy. Regions amplified from RNA transcripts were the TCR beta CDR3 regions. First-round RT-PCR of the TCR CDR3 relied on the HTBI primer set. TCRdb analysed the multiplex PCR reads with MiXCR anew, one entry per CDR3 protein. The table records 500,000 to 600,000 distinct CDR3 sequences, just under 20% of them present only once. There are many counts of this clonotype. The ends lost 1 base at V and 2 bases at J; junction bases unmatched: 10. The length of the CDR3 is 18 residues. Germline V CDR1 and CDR2: SGHVS, FNYEAQ.

This receptor was identified in a man aged 35 to 55 with Graves' ophthalmopathy. Sequences were obtained from blood. This chain links TRBV7-6 with TRBJ1-1, with 10 bases fitting TRBD1. The DNA for the CDR3 is TGTGCCAGCAGCTTAGGGGTTCCGGGACAGGGGCCAAACACTGAAGCTTTCTTT. It translates to CASSLGVPGQGPNTEAFF.